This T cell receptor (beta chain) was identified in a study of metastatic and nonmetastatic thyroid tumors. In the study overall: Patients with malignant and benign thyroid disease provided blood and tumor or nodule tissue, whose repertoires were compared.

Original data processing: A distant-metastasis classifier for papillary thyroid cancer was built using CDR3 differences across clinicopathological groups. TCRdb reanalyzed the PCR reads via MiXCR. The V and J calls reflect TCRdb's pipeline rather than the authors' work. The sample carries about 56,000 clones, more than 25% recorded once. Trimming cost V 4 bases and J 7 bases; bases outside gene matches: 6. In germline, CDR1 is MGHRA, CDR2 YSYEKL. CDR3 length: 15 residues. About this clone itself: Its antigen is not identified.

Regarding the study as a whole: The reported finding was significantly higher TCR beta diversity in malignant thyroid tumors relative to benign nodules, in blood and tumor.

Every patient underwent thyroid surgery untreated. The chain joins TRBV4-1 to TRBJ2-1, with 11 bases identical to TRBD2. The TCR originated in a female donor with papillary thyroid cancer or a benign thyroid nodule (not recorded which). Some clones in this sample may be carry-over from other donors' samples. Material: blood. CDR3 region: CASSPSSGGRNEQFF. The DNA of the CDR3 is TGCGCCAGCAGCCCCTCTAGCGGGGGGAGGAATGAGCAGTTCTTC.